This TCR beta chain stems from a study of blood T cell repertoires in COVID-19. On the study more broadly: Sites in the United States, Italy and Spain provided acute and convalescent COVID-19 samples. T cells, B-cell-depleted T cells, or PBMCs provided the cDNA or gDNA that served as material.

This clone came up a few times. Original processing notes: Reference gene primer amplification gave nucleated cell count estimates. Profiling relied on immunoSEQ multiplex PCR, and the TCRdb table lists in-frame clones only, not all of them. The DNA was the basis for D and trimming; V, J and clone size are from that table. This table holds around 140,000 clones, under 90% found once. Material: peripheral blood. The sequence was obtained from a man between 65 and 80 years old who had recovered from COVID-19.

The CDR3 coding sequence is TGTGCCACCGGGACAGGGGTTGAGCAGTTCTTC. Amino acid sequence: CATGTGVEQFF. The V gene is TRBV24-1, the J gene TRBJ2-1; 10 nucleotides match TRBD1. The V gene end was trimmed by 9 bases and the J gene end by 9 bases; junction bases not matched to a gene: 1. CDR1 and CDR2 from the germline V gene are KGHDR and SFDVKD. The CDR3 loop spans 11 amino acids.